The present T cell receptor beta chain was sequenced within a study of tissue T cells after allogeneic stem cell transplantation. Study at large: Samples with visible lymphocytes on H&E were prioritized for sequencing.

CDR3 sequences, V/J genes, frequencies and template counts came from survey-depth TCRbeta sequencing. Assay used: immunoSEQ multiplex PCR; TCRdb lists only in-frame clones, some missing. The sample holds several hundred clones, about three quarters seen once. A remark on this clone: Its matching antigen is unknown.

Overall study findings and caveats: Anatomically similar tissues had similar TCR repertoires within each patient. Few T cell clones were shared across patients, but motif clusters showed tissue-specific shared signatures.

This CDR3 region has 12 residues. Germline V lookup: CDR1 MNHEY, CDR2 SVGAGI. V lost 0 bases and J lost 5, with 4 bases in between. J is TRBJ2-5 and V is TRBV6-5; D uncertain. The TCR sequence derives from a female patient aged 40 to 69 with steroid-refractory graft-versus-host disease after an allogeneic stem cell transplant. Some T cells may originate from the graft donor. The sample was duodenal tissue, taken at autopsy. CDR3 residues: CASSYSMETQYF. CDR3 coding DNA: TGTGCCAGCAGTTACTCGATGGAGACCCAGTACTTC.